These 20 T cell receptor beta chains share one sample of origin, sequenced in a study of human T cells and chemical hapten exposure. The time point was: patch test 1, 2 weeks after DPC sensitization. As for treatment: therapeutic diphenylcyclopropenone sensitization with weekly scalp DPC. TCRdb called the RACE reads again in MiXCR, with one record for every CDR3 protein. The table lists more than 95,000 distinct CDR3 sequences, around an eighth of them singletons. Source: whole blood, taken in connection with sensitization to the hapten diphenylcyclopropenone (DPC). Receptors were obtained from a woman in her forties or fifties with alopecia areata. Some clones in this sample may be carry-over from other donors' samples.

There are many counts of this clonotype. The CDR3 DNA is TGTGCCAGCATTAGGACAGGGGACACCGGGGAGCTGTTTTTT. Protein: CASIRTGDTGELFF. The chain has TRBV12-3 or TRBV12-4 and TRBJ2-2; 9 nucleotides agree with TRBD1. The CDR3 loop spans 14 amino acids. The ends lost 7 bases at V and 3 bases at J; junction bases unmatched: 3.

This clonotype was found many times. V gene TRBV16 combines with J gene TRBJ1-2; D is perhaps TRBD1 (5 bases). Germline CDR1 and CDR2: KGHSY and FQNENV. The CDR3 extends over 15 amino acids. Trimming shortened V by 1 base and J by 7 bases, and 16 bases separated the two germline ends. The CDR3: CASSQLGGVGRGYTF. DNA of the CDR3: TGTGCCAGCAGCCAATTGGGGGGAGTCGGCCGTGGCTACACCTTC.

The V call is TRBV28, the J call TRBJ1-4; D may be TRBD1 (6 bases). Trimming pared 7 bases from V and 2 bases from J, leaving 11 bases between. CDR1 is MDHEN and CDR2 is SYDVKM in the germline V gene. This CDR3 is 14 amino acids long. CDR3 loop: CASTQGRTNEKLFF. The CDR3 DNA reads TGTGCCAGCACCCAGGGGAGGACTAATGAAAAACTGTTTTTT.

J is TRBJ2-7 and V is TRBV7-2; D is perhaps TRBD1 (6 bases). The ends were cut back, 5 bases at V and 3 bases at J, with 11 bases in the middle. The CDR3 runs 13 residues. The V gene's germline CDR1 is SGHTA and CDR2 FQGNSA. CDR3 nucleotide sequence: TGTGCCAGCAGCCAAGGACAGATCTACGAGCAGTACTTC. It specifies CASSQGQIYEQYF.

This clonotype was seen repeatedly, ten times or more. The chain has TRBV7-2 and TRBJ2-3; D is perhaps TRBD1 (6 bases). V was cut by 3 bases and J by 3 bases, with 10 bases left in between. CDR1 and CDR2 (germline): SGHTA, FQGNSA. The CDR3 extends over 14 amino acids. Here the CDR3 DNA reads TGTGCCAGCAGCTTTGACCAGGGGACAGATACGCAGTATTTT. This translates into CASSFDQGTDTQYF.

In this sample, this clonotype turned up a few times. V gene TRBV6-5 combines with J gene TRBJ2-2, with D tentatively TRBD2 (7 bases). The CDR3 is 14 amino acids. Trimming shortened V by 6 bases and J by 3 bases, and 11 bases separated the two germline ends. CDR1 and CDR2 (germline): MNHEY, SVGAGI. The CDR3 loop is CASRGGGHTGELFF. The CDR3 DNA reads TGTGCCAGCAGGGGAGGGGGGCACACCGGGGAGCTGTTTTTT.

This clonotype was picked up many times. The chain recombines TRBV15 with TRBJ1-1; D ambiguous. CDR1 is LNHNV, CDR2 YYDKDF, per germline (reference sequence). The CDR3 sequence is 13 residues long. V lost 0 bases, J lost 7 bases, and 9 bases lay in between. For the CDR3, the DNA is TGTGCCACCAGCAGAGATAGCGGGTTTGAAGCTTTCTTT. Its protein product is CATSRDSGFEAFF.

This clonotype was picked up a small number of times. The rearrangement joins TRBV20-1 to TRBJ1-2, with a weak D call TRBD1 (6 bases). The ends were cut back, 1 base at V and 4 bases at J, with 7 bases in the middle. The germline V gene has CDR1 DFQATT and CDR2 SNEGSKA (reference sequence). This CDR3 spans 12 amino acids. CDR3 nucleotide sequence: TGCAGTGCTAGAGGACAGGTCTATGGCTACACCTTC. It specifies CSARGQVYGYTF.

The V call is TRBV20-1, the J call TRBJ1-1; possibly TRBD1 for D (5 bases). The germline V gene has CDR1 DFQATT and CDR2 SNEGSKA (reference sequence). V was clipped by 0 bases and J by 5 bases, with 13 bases between them. This CDR3 region has 14 residues. CDR3 loop: CSARDQRGRTEAFF. The CDR3 coding sequence is TGCAGTGCTAGAGATCAACGGGGGAGAACTGAAGCTTTCTTT.

This clonotype occurred a few times. This chain uses TRBV6-5 with TRBJ1-2; 7 bases are shared with TRBD1. Germline lookup yields CDR1 MNHEY and CDR2 SVGAGI. Germline trimming cut 6 bases from V and 4 bases from J; bases unmatched to any gene: 11. The CDR3 extends over 15 amino acids. CDR3 sequence: CASSLSTGEGYGYTF. In nucleotides, the CDR3 is TGTGCCAGCAGCTTATCCACAGGGGAGGGCTATGGCTACACCTTC.

This clonotype was seen only a few times. This chain links TRBV11-2 with TRBJ1-5, with a tentative D call TRBD1 (6 bases). This CDR3 region has 16 residues. V was cut by 1 base and J by 4 bases, with 14 bases left in between. The germline CDR1 and CDR2 sequences are SGHAT and FQNNGV. For the CDR3, the DNA is TGTGCCAGCAGCTTAGCGGGGGGCGCGGGTAATCAGCCCCAGCATTTT. Translating gives CASSLAGGAGNQPQHF.

The V gene is TRBV6-1, the J gene TRBJ1-2; D is unresolved. Between the trimmed V and J ends, which lost 2 bases and 6 bases, there was a span of 13 bases. The CDR3 contains 14 residues. Germline V gene data show CDR1 as MNHNS and CDR2 as SASEGT. The CDR3 protein is CASSESMDFNGYTF. CDR3 bases: TGTGCCAGCAGTGAAAGCATGGACTTCAATGGCTACACCTTC.

This clonotype was counted many times. The chain couples TRBV7-2 to TRBJ1-1, with 8 nucleotides matching TRBD1. Germline-derived CDR1 and CDR2 are SGHTA and FQGNSA. With V trimmed by 5 bases and J by 7 bases, 6 bases remained unmatched. The length of the CDR3 is 13 residues. For the CDR3, the DNA is TGTGCCAGCAGCCCGGACAGGGCCGGTGAAGCTTTCTTT. Translation gives CASSPDRAGEAFF.

This clonotype was counted a few times. The V gene is TRBV7-6, the J gene TRBJ2-1; 8 nucleotides align to TRBD2. The CDR3 has 16 residues. V dropped 1 base and J dropped 3; count of bases not matched to a gene: 5. Germline CDR1 reads SGHVS; CDR2 reads FNYEAQ. CDR3 loop: CASSLGGTRLYNEQFF. In DNA, the CDR3 is TGTGCCAGCAGCTTAGGTGGGACTAGGCTCTACAATGAGCAGTTCTTC.

In the case of this clonotype: A much bigger clone sits one base away, suggesting this may be a read error. The conserved closing phenylalanine or tryptophan is absent in this CDR3, likely reflecting a read error. This chain connects TRBV19 to TRBJ2-1; no clear D. The germline V gene encodes CDR1 LNHDA and CDR2 SQIVND (reference sequence). Trimming shortened V by 8 bases and J by 8 bases, and 7 bases separated the two germline ends. The CDR3 is 10 amino acids. CDR3 sequence (DNA): TGTGCCAGTGGAGACTATGAGCAGTTCTTG. Amino acid sequence: CASGDYEQFL.

This clonotype was seen many times. This chain joins TRBV6-4 and TRBJ1-1; D unresolved. This CDR3 has 13 residues. Trimming pared 6 bases from V and 5 bases from J, leaving 13 bases between. The germline gives CDR1 MRHNA, CDR2 SNTAGT. The CDR3 is CASSADARTEAFF. DNA of the CDR3: TGTGCCAGCAGCGCGGACGCGAGGACTGAAGCTTTCTTT.

This clonotype was found many times. The rearrangement joins TRBV9 to TRBJ2-1, with 8 bases matching TRBD2. CDR1 and CDR2 from the germline V gene are SGDLS and YYNGEE. V trimming: 7 bases; J trimming: 9 bases; junction bases outside the gene matches: 9. This CDR3 spans 13 amino acids. Written as DNA, the CDR3 is TGTGCCAGCTCAGGACTAGCCGGGGGTGAGCAGTTCTTC. Translated, it gives CASSGLAGGEQFF.

This clonotype was picked up a small number of times. The chain couples TRBV6-2 or TRBV6-3 to TRBJ2-1; D may be TRBD1 (6 bases). Trimming took off 7 bases at V and 1 base at J, with 14 bases between the two ends. The CDR3 is 15 residues long. Germline CDR1 reads MNHEY; CDR2 reads SVGEGT. CDR3 coding DNA: TGTGCCAGCAATCAGGGGTCCCCTTCCTACAATGAGCAGTTCTTC. Encoded protein: CASNQGSPSYNEQFF.

This clonotype was found many times. The chain uses TRBV20-1 and TRBJ1-5, with 7 bases fitting TRBD1. The J segment lost 6 bases and the V segment lost 6 bases, leaving 11 bases of the junction unmatched. The CDR3 extends over 14 amino acids. Per the germline V gene, CDR1 is DFQATT and CDR2 is SNEGSKA (reference sequence). The CDR3 coding sequence is TGCAGTGCCCCCCGGGCCAGGGGGAGTCAGCCCCAGCATTTT. Protein: CSAPRARGSQPQHF.

V and J are TRBV11-3 and TRBJ2-3; D remains unclear. This CDR3 comprises 15 residues. V was cut by 3 bases and J by 2 bases, with 12 bases left in between. The germline V gene encodes CDR1 SGHNT and CDR2 YENEEA. The CDR3 loop is CASSFQAAPTDTQYF. CDR3 DNA: TGTGCCAGCAGCTTCCAGGCAGCACCCACAGATACGCAGTATTTT. Supplemented by reference TRBV11-3 and TRBJ2-3, the full variable domain reads EAGVVQSPRYKIIEKKQPVAFWCNPISGHNTLYWYLQNLGQGPELLIRYENEEAVDDSQLPKDRFSAERLKGVDSTLKIQPAELGDSAVYLCASSFQAAPTDTQYFGPGTRLTVL.